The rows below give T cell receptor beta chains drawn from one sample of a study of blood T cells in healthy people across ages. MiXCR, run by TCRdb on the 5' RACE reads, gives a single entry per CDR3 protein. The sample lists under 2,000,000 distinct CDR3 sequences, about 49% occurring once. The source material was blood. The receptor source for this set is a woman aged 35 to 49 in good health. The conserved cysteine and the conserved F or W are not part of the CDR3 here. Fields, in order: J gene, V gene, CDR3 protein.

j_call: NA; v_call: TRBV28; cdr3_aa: CISGTGRYEQY
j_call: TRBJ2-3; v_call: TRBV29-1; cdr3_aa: SGTRQGGHTQY
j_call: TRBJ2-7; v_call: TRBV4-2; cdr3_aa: ASSQDLAKNLYEQY
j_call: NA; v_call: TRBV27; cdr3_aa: ATRPTDYNEQY
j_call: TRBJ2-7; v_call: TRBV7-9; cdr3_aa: ASCLAGAENYEQY
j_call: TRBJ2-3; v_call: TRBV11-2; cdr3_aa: ASSLEVVPSSDTQY
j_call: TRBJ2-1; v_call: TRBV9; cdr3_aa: ASSPRHYNEQF
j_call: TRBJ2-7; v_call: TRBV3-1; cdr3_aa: ASSQMDTDYYEQY
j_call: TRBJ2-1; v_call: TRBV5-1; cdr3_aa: ASSFTSGGANEQF
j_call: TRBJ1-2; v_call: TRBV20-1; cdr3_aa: SATAAVGYGYT
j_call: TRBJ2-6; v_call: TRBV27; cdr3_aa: ASGHERARSGANVLT
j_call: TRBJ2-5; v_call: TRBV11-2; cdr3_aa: ASSLGASGVGETQY
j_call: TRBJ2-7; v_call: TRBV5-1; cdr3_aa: ASSIGQGREQY
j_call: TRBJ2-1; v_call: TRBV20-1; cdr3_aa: SARGLAIDHNEQF
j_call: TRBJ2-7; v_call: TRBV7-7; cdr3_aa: ASSLSEGIHEQY
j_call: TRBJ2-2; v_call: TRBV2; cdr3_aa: ASKRFGTDTIFGDGELF
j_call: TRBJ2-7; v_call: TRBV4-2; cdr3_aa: ASSQDQQGGFREQY
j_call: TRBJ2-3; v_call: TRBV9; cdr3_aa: ASSQQRGPGAVDTQY
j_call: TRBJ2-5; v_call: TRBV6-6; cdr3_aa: ASNPLQGQQETQY
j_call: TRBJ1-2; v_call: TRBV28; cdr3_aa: ASSLRGAGGSSYGYT
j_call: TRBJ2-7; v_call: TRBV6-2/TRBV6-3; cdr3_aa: ASRKAGSSYNEQY
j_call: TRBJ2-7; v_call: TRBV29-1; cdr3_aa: SVDGGPYEQY
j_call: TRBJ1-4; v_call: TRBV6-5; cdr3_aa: ASSYWGQGKEKLF
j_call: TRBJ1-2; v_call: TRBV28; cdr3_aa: ASSLFATGGSNYGYT